This TCR beta chain came from a study of CD8 T cells in ankylosing spondylitis. Study conclusions and caveats: Made up of about eight highly homologous variants, a TCR beta motif appeared characteristic of ankylosing spondylitis blood.

After removal of 5 bases from V and 1 base from J, the junction contained 4 bases not matched to a gene. The CDR3 consists of 13 residues. CDR1 is DFQATT and CDR2 is SNEGSKA in the germline V gene (reference sequence). Remarks on this clonotype: The antigen is undetermined.

It was by quantitative 5'-RACE with molecular barcodes that TCR beta libraries were made. TCRdb analysed the 5' RACE reads with MiXCR anew, one entry per CDR3 protein. The sample has under 450,000 distinct CDR3 sequences; 15% to 20% are singletons. The material sequenced was blood, either unsorted or a sorted T cell fraction (not recorded which). The receptor was derived from a male donor with ankylosing spondylitis. The rearrangement joins TRBV20-1 to TRBJ2-5, with 7 bases identical to TRBD2. CDR3 DNA: TGCAGTGCTTCCCGGACTAGCCAAGAGACCCAGTACTTC. As protein: CSASRTSQETQYF.